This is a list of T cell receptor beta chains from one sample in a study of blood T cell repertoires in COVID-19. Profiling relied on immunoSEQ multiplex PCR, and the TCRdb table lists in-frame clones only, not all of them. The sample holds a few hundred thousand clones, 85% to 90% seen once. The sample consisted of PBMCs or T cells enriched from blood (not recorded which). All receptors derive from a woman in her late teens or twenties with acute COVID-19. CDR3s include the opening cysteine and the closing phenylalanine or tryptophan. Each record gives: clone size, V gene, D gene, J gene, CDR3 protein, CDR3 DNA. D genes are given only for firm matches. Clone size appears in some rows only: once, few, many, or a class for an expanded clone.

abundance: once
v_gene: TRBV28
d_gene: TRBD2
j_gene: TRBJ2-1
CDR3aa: CASSSSRLAESPYNEQFF
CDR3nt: TGTGCCAGCAGTTCCTCCCGGCTAGCGGAGAGCCCCTACAATGAGCAGTTCTTC

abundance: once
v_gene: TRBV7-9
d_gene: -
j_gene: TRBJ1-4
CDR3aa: CASSLAGANEKLFF
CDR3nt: TGTGCCAGCAGCTTAGCAGGGGCTAATGAAAAACTGTTTTTT

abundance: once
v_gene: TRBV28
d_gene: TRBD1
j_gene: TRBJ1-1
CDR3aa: CASSSQGALTSMNTEAFF
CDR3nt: TGTGCCAGCAGTTCCCAGGGGGCTTTAACCTCCATGAACACTGAAGCTTTCTTT

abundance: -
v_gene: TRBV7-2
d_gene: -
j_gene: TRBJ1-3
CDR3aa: CASSLDVGVYTIYF
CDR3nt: TGTGCCAGCAGCTTAGATGTGGGAGTATACACCATATATTTT

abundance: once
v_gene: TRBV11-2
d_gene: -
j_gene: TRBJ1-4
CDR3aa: CASSLDRPVPNEKLFF
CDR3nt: TGTGCCAGCAGCTTAGATCGTCCAGTGCCGAATGAAAAACTGTTTTTT

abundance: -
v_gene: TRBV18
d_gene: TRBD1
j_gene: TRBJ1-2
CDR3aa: CASSPTGTGDGYTF
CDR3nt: TGTGCCAGCTCACCCACCGGGACAGGGGATGGCTACACCTTC

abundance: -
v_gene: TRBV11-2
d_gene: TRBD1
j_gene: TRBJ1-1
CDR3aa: CASSASGTGNTEAFF
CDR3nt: TGTGCCAGCAGCGCATCCGGGACAGGTAACACTGAAGCTTTCTTT

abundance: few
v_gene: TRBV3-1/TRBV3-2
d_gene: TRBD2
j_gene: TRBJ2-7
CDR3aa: CASSQHGLAGVDQYF
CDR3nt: TGTGCCAGCAGCCAGCATGGACTAGCGGGAGTCGATCAGTACTTC

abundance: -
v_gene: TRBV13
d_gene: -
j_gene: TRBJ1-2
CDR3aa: CASSLGRGYGYTF
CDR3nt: TGTGCCAGCAGCTTAGGCAGGGGATATGGCTACACCTTC

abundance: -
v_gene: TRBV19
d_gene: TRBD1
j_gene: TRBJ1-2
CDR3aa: CASSIDQGDYGYTF
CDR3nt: TGTGCCAGTAGTATAGACCAGGGGGACTATGGCTACACCTTC

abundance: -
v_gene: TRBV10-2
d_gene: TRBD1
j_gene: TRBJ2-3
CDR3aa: CASSVPQTGVTDTQYF
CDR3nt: TGCGCCAGCAGTGTCCCTCAAACAGGGGTTACAGATACGCAGTATTTT

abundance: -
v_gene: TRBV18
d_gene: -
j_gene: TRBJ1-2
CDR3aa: CASSPTAGGGGYTF
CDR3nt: TGTGCCAGCTCACCGACCGCGGGGGGCGGGGGCTACACCTTC

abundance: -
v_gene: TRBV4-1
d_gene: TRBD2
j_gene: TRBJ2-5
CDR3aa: CASSQEVELAGQETQYF
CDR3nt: TGCGCCAGCAGCCAAGAGGTGGAACTAGCGGGACAAGAGACCCAGTACTTC

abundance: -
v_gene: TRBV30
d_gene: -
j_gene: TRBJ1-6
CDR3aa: CAWSVRAPGGFTLHF
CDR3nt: TGTGCCTGGAGTGTAAGGGCACCCGGGGGATTCACCCTCCACTTT

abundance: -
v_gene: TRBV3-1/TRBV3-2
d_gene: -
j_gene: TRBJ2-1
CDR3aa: CASSQDSETYNEQFF
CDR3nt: TGTGCCAGCAGCCAAGACAGCGAGACCTACAATGAGCAGTTCTTC

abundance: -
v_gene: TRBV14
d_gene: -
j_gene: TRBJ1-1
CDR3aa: CASRTSGGNTEAFF
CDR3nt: TGTGCCAGCAGGACCTCGGGGGGGAACACTGAAGCTTTCTTT

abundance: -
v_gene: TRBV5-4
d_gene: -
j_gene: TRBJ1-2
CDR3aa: CASSLAPRGLGYTF
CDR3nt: TGTGCCAGCAGCTTGGCCCCTCGAGGGTTGGGCTACACCTTC

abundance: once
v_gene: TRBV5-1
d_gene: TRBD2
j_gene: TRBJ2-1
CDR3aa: CASSLGLAGGNEQFF
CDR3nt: TGCGCCAGCAGCTTGGGTCTAGCGGGAGGTAATGAGCAGTTCTTC

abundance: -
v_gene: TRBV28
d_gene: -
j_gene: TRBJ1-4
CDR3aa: CASSLPGTYANEKLFF
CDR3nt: TGTGCCAGCAGTTTACCAGGCACCTACGCTAATGAAAAACTGTTTTTT

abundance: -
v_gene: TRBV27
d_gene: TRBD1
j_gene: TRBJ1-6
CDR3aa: CASSLKTGTGVLGTYNSPLHF
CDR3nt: TGTGCCAGCAGTTTAAAAACCGGGACAGGGGTTTTAGGAACCTATAATTCACCCCTCCACTTT

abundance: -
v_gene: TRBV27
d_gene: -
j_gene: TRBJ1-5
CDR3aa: CASSLTAHQPQHF
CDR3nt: TGTGCCAGCAGTTTGACAGCTCATCAGCCCCAGCATTTT

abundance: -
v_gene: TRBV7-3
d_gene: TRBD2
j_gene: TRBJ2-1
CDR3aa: CASSETSGAYNEQFF
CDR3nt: TGTGCCAGCAGCGAGACTAGCGGAGCCTACAATGAGCAGTTCTTC

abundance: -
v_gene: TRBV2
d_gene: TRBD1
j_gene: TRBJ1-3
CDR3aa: CASSSNPETGGSGNTIYF
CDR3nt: TGTGCCAGCAGTTCAAACCCCGAGACAGGGGGCTCTGGAAACACCATATATTTT

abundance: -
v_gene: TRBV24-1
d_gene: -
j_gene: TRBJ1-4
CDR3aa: CATSGTDATNEKLFF
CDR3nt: TGTGCCACCAGTGGGACAGACGCAACTAATGAAAAACTGTTTTTT

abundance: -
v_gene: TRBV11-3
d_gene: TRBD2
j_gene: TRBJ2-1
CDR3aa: CASSPGLAGSYNEQFF
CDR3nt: TGTGCCAGCAGCCCGGGACTAGCGGGGTCCTACAATGAGCAGTTCTTC

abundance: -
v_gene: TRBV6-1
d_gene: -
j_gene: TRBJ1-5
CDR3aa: CASSEALLSLQPQHF
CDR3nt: TGTGCCAGCAGTGAAGCGCTTCTCAGTCTTCAGCCCCAGCATTTT

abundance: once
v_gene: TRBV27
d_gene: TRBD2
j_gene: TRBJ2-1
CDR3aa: CASSLEEPGLAGGLGLNEQFF
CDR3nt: TGTGCCAGCAGTCTAGAGGAACCGGGACTAGCGGGAGGGCTGGGACTGAATGAGCAGTTCTTC

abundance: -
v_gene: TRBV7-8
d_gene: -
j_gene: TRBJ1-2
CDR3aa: CASSLGGDSNYGYTF
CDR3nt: TGTGCCAGCAGCTTAGGGGGGGACTCCAACTATGGCTACACCTTC

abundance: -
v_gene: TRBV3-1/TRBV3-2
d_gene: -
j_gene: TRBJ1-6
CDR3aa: CASSQVSFGNSPLHF
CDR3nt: TGTGCCAGCAGCCAAGTTAGTTTCGGTAATTCACCCCTCCACTTT